Listed below are T cell receptor beta chains from one sample, sequenced in a study of T cells after posttransplantation cyclophosphamide. The repertoire was sequenced with immunoSEQ multiplex PCR; TCRdb's copy has only in-frame clones and lacks some. The data show some 7,300 clones, with about four fifths seen just once and roughly 20% held by the top ten. The sample in question was PBMCs, obtained after allogeneic stem cell transplant with posttransplant cyclophosphamide. These receptors came from a female patient aged 50 to 60 who received an allogeneic stem cell transplant from a related donor, was CMV-positive, and had no GVHD. Some T cells may have come from the graft donor. The CDR3 runs from the conserved cysteine through the conserved F or W. Each record gives: J gene, V gene, CDR3 length, CDR3 protein.

J gene: TRBJ1-2; V gene: TRBV19; CDR3 length: 13; CDR3 protein: CASSPSGFYGYTF
J gene: TRBJ2-7; V gene: TRBV27; CDR3 length: 14; CDR3 protein: CASSPGQGAHEQYF
J gene: TRBJ1-2; V gene: TRBV6-1; CDR3 length: 12; CDR3 protein: CASVAGGIGYTF
J gene: TRBJ1-2; V gene: TRBV7-2; CDR3 length: 13; CDR3 protein: CASSRDRLYGYTF
J gene: .; V gene: TRBV27; CDR3 length: 15; CDR3 protein: CASSPYRDRGYEQYF
J gene: TRBJ2-5; V gene: TRBV5-4; CDR3 length: 15; CDR3 protein: CASSLGGGEQETQYF
J gene: TRBJ2-7; V gene: TRBV18; CDR3 length: 15; CDR3 protein: CASSPPGQGAYEQYF
J gene: TRBJ1-1; V gene: TRBV4-2; CDR3 length: 15; CDR3 protein: CASSQAAGGRTEAFF
J gene: TRBJ2-3; V gene: TRBV5-1; CDR3 length: 15; CDR3 protein: CASSSRDRGADTQYF
J gene: TRBJ2-1; V gene: TRBV13; CDR3 length: 12; CDR3 protein: CASSSRGGFQFF
J gene: TRBJ2-5; V gene: TRBV19; CDR3 length: 13; CDR3 protein: CASSIGWGDTQYF
J gene: TRBJ2-7; V gene: TRBV7-2; CDR3 length: 15; CDR3 protein: CASSLSPQGAYEQYF
J gene: TRBJ1-4; V gene: TRBV6-1; CDR3 length: 13; CDR3 protein: CATADSADRQLFF
J gene: TRBJ2-7; V gene: TRBV30; CDR3 length: 16; CDR3 protein: CAWAPLLAGAPYEQYF
J gene: TRBJ2-2; V gene: TRBV5-1; CDR3 length: 16; CDR3 protein: CASSRGTSGGTGELFF
J gene: TRBJ2-7; V gene: TRBV6-1; CDR3 length: 17; CDR3 protein: CASSDPGLAARSYEQYF
J gene: TRBJ1-5; V gene: TRBV4-1; CDR3 length: 14; CDR3 protein: CASSQVDRNQPQHF
J gene: TRBJ2-1; V gene: TRBV7-9; CDR3 length: 16; CDR3 protein: CASSLASAGGDNEQFF
J gene: TRBJ1-2; V gene: TRBV6-6; CDR3 length: 14; CDR3 protein: CASRAPGGAYGYTF
J gene: TRBJ2-1; V gene: TRBV10-2; CDR3 length: 15; CDR3 protein: CASREGLAAYNEQFF
J gene: TRBJ2-5; V gene: TRBV5-1; CDR3 length: 17; CDR3 protein: CASSTGTRGPTGETQYF
J gene: TRBJ2-2; V gene: TRBV2; CDR3 length: 15; CDR3 protein: CASSGQGKETGELFF
J gene: TRBJ1-6; V gene: TRBV18; CDR3 length: 15; CDR3 protein: CASSRGQGINSPLHF
J gene: TRBJ1-1; V gene: TRBV14; CDR3 length: 14; CDR3 protein: CASSPRDPNTEAFF
J gene: TRBJ1-2; V gene: TRBV7-3; CDR3 length: 15; CDR3 protein: CASSPGGRNNYGYTF
J gene: TRBJ1-1; V gene: TRBV5-4; CDR3 length: 15; CDR3 protein: CASSLPTGTNTEAFF
J gene: TRBJ2-2; V gene: TRBV6-1; CDR3 length: 16; CDR3 protein: CASSALAGGNTGELFF
J gene: TRBJ2-1; V gene: TRBV19; CDR3 length: 14; CDR3 protein: CASSIAPGGNEQFF
J gene: TRBJ2-7; V gene: TRBV28; CDR3 length: 16; CDR3 protein: CASSLFRDVGPYEQYF
J gene: TRBJ2-5; V gene: TRBV11-2; CDR3 length: 14; CDR3 protein: CASSLLAGEKTQYF
J gene: TRBJ2-6; V gene: TRBV4-1; CDR3 length: 20; CDR3 protein: CASSQEGRTSGGHWANVLTF
J gene: TRBJ1-2; V gene: TRBV27; CDR3 length: 14; CDR3 protein: CASSPGRVSFGYTF
J gene: TRBJ2-1; V gene: TRBV7-3; CDR3 length: 15; CDR3 protein: CASSDRTSGSDEQFF
J gene: TRBJ2-7; V gene: TRBV2; CDR3 length: 13; CDR3 protein: CASTWGGAQEQYF